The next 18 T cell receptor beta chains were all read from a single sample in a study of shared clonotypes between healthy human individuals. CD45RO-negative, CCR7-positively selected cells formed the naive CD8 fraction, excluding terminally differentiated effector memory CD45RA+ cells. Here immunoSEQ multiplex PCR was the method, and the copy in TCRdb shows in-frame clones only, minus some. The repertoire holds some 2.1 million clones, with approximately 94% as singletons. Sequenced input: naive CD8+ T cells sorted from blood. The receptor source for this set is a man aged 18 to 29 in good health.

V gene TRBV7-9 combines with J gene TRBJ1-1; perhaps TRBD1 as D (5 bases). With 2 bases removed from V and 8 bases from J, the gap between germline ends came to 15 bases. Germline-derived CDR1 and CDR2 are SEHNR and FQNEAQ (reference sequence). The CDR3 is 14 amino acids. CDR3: CASSLLDSGREAFF. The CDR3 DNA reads TGTGCCAGCAGCTTACTTGACAGCGGTAGGGAAGCTTTCTTT.

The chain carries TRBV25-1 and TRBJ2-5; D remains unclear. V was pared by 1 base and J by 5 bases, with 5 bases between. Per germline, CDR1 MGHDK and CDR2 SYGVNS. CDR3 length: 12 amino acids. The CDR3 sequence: CASSESPETQYF. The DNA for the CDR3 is TGTGCCAGCAGTGAATCCCCCGAGACCCAGTACTTC.

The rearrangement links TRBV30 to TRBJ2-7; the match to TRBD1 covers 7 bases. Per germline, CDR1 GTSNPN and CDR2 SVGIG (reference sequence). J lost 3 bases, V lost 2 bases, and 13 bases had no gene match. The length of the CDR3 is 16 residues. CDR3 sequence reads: CAWSPAKGTANYEQYF. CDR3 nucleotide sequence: TGTGCCTGGAGTCCCGCTAAGGGGACAGCAAACTACGAGCAGTACTTC. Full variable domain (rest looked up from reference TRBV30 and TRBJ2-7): SQTIHQWPATLVQPVGSPLSLECTVEGTSNPNLYWYRQAAGRGLQLLFYSVGIGQISSEVPQNLSASRPQDRQFILSSKKLLLSDSGFYLCAWSPAKGTANYEQYFGPGTRLTVT.

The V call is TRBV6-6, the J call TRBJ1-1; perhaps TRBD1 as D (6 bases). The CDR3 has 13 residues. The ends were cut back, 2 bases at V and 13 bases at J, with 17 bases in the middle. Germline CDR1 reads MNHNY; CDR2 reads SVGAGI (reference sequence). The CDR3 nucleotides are TGTGCCAGCAGTTACGACAGGTGGGAGATGGGTTTCTTT. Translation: CASSYDRWEMGFF.

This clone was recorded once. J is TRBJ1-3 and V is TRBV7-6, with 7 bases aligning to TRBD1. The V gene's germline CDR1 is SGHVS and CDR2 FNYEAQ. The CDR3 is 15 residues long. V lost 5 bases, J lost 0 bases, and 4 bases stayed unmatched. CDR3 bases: TGTGCCAGCAGCCTTAACAGGGGCTCTGGAAACACCATATATTTT. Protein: CASSLNRGSGNTIYF.

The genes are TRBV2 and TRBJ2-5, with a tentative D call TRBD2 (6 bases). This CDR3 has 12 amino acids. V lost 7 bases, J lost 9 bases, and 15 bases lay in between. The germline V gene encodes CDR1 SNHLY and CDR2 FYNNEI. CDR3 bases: TGTGCCAGCATCGGGGAGGACTGGTCCCAGTACTTC. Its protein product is CASIGEDWSQYF. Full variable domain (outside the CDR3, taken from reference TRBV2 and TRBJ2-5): EPEVTQTPSHQVTQMGQEVILRCVPISNHLYFYWYRQILGQKVEFLVSFYNNEISEKSEIFDDQFSVERPDGSNFTLKIRSTKLEDSAMYFCASIGEDWSQYFGPGTRLLVL.

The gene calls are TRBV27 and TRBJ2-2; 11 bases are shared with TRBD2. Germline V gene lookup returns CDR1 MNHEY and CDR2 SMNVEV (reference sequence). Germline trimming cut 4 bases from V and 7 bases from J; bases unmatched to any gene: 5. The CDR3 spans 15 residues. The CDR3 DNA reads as TGTGCCAGCAGTTCCACTAGCGGGAGAAACGGGGAGCTGTTTTTT. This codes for CASSSTSGRNGELFF.

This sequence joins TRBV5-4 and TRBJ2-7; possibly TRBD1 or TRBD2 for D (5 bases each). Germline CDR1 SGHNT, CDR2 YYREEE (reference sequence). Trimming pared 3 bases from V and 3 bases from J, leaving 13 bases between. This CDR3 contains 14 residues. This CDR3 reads CASSSSEGSYEQYF. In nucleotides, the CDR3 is TGTGCCAGCAGCTCATCCGAGGGGAGCTACGAGCAGTACTTC.

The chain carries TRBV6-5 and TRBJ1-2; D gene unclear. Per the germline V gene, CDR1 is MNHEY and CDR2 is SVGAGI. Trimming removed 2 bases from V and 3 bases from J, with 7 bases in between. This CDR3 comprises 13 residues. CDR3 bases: TGTGCCAGCAGTTACAAGGGTGACTATGGCTACACCTTC. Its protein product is CASSYKGDYGYTF.

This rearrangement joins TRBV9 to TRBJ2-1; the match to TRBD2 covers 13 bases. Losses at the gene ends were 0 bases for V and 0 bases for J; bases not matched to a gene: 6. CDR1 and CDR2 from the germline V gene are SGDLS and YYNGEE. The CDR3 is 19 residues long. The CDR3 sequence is CASSVGLAGGSFSYNEQFF. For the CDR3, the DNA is TGTGCCAGCAGCGTAGGACTAGCGGGGGGCTCTTTCTCCTACAATGAGCAGTTCTTC.

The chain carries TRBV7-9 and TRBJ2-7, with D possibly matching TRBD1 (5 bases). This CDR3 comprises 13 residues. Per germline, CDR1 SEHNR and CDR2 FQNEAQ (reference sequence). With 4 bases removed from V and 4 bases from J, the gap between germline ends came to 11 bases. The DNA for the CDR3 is TGTGCCAGCAGCTCACTGGGGCGTTACGAGCAGTACTTC. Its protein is CASSSLGRYEQYF.

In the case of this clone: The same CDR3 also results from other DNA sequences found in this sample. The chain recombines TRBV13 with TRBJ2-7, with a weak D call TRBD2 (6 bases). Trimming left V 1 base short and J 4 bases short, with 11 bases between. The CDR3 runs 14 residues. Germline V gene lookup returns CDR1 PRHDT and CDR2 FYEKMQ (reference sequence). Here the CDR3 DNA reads TGTGCCAGCAGCTTAGCGGGAGCGTCTTACGAGCAGTACTTC. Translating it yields CASSLAGASYEQYF.

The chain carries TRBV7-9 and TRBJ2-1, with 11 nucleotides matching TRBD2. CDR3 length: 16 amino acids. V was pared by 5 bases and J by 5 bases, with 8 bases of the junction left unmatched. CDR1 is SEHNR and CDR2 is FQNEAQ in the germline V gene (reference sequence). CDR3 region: CASSPGLAELDNEQFF. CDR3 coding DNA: TGTGCCAGCAGCCCGGGACTAGCGGAACTCGACAATGAGCAGTTCTTC.

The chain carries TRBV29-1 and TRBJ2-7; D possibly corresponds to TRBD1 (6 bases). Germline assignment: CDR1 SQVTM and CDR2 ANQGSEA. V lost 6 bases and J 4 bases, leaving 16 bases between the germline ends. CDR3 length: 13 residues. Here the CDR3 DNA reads TGCAGCGTAGCCCCGTTGGACAGTTACGAGCAGTACTTC. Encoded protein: CSVAPLDSYEQYF.

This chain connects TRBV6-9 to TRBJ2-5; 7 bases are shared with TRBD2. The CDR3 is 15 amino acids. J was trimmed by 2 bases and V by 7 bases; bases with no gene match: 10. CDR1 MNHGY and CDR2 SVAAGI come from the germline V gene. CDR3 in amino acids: CASIRGLLAQETQYF. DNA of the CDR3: TGTGCCAGCATCCGCGGCCTACTAGCGCAAGAGACCCAGTACTTC.

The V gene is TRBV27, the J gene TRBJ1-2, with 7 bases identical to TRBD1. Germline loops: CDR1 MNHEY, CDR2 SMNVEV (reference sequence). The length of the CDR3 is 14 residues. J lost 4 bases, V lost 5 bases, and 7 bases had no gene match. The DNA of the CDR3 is TGTGCCAGCAGTCAATATCGGGACAGCTATGGCTACACCTTC. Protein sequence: CASSQYRDSYGYTF.

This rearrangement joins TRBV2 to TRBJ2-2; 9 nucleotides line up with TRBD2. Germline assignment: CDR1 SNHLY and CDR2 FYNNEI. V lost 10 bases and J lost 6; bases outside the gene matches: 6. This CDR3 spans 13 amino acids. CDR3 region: CAMRGLASGELFF. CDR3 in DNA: TGTGCCATGAGGGGACTAGCATCCGGGGAGCTGTTTTTT.

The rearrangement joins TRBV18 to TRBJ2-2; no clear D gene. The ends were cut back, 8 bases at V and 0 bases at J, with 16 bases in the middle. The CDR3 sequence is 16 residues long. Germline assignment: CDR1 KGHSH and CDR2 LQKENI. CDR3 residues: CASETSDGSNTGELFF. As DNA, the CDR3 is TGTGCCAGCGAGACCTCCGACGGGTCGAACACCGGGGAGCTGTTTTTT.